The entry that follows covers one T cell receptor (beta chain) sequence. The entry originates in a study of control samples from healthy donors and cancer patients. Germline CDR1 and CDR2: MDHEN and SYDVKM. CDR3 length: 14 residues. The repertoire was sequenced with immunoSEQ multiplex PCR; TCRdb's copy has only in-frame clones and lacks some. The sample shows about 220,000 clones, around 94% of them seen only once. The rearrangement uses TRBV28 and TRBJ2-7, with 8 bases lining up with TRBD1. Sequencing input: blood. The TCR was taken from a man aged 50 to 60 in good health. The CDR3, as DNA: TGTGCTGCGCGTCGGGACAGGATCTTATACGAGCAGTACTTC. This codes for CAARRDRILYEQYF.